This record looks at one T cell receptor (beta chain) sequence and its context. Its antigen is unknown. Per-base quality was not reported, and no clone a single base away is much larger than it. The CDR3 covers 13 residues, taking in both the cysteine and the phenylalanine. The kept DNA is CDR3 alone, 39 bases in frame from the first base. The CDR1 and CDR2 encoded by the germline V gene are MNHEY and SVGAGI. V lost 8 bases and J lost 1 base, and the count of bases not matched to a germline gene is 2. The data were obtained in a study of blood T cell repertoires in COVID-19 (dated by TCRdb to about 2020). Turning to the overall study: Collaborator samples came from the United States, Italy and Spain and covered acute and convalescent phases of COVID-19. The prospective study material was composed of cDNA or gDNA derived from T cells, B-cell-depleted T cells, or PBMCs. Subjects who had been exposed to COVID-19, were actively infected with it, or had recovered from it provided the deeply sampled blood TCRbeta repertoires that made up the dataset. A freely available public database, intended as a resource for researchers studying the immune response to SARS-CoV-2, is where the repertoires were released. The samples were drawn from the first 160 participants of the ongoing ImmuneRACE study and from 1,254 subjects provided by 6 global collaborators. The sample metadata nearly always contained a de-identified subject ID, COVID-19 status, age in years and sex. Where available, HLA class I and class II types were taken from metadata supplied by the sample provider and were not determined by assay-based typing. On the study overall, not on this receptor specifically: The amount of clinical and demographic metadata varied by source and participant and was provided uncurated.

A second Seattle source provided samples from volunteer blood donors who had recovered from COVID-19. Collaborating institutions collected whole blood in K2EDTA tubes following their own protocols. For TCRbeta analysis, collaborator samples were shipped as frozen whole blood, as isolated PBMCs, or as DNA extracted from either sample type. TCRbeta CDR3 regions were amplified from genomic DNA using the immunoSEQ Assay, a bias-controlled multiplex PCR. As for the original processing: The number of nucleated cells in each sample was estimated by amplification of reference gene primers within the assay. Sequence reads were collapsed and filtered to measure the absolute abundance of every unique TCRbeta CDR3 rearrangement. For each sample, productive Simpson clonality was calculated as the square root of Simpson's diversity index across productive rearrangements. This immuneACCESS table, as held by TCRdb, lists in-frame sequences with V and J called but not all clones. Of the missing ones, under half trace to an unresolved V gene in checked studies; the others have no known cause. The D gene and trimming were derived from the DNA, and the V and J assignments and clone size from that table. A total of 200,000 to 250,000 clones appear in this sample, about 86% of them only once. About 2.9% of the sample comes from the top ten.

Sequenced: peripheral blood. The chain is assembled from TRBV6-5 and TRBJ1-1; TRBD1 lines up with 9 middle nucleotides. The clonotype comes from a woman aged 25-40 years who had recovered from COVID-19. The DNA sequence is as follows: TGTGCCAGCGGACAGGGGAGGAACACTGAAGCTTTCTTT. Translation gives CASGQGRNTEAFF.